This T cell receptor (beta chain) was sequenced during a study of blood T cell repertoires in COVID-19. V lost 3 bases, J lost 2 bases, and 17 bases lay in between. There are 17 residues in the CDR3. Germline CDR1 MDHEN, CDR2 SYDVKM. Under the authors' procedure: From reference gene primer amplification, estimates of nucleated cell counts were derived. TCRdb keeps only in-frame clones here, not all; method: immunoSEQ multiplex PCR. V, J and clone size are taken as reported in that table, and D and trimming were inferred from the DNA itself. The sample consists of around 25,000 clones, over 75% of them appearing once.

This TCR came from a man between 65 and 79 years old with acute or convalescent COVID-19. This sequence joins TRBV28 and TRBJ1-3, with D possibly being TRBD1 (6 bases). Specimen: peripheral blood. The CDR3 here is CASSFFGRGPAGNTIYF. The CDR3 DNA sequence: TGTGCCAGCAGTTTTTTTGGGCGGGGGCCGGCTGGAAACACCATATATTTT.